What follows are 9 T cell receptor beta chains derived from one specimen sequenced in a study of T cell repertoires in cytomegalovirus infection. Each CDR3 protein is one row after TCRdb ran MiXCR on the reads. The data hold 350,000 to 550,000 distinct CDR3 sequences, with about 33% observed a single time. Sequencing was carried out using PBMCs. The receptor source for this set is a human donor in good health (CMV status not recorded). Some clones in this sample may be carry-over from other donors' samples.

V usage is TRBV9 and J usage is TRBJ1-2; no clear D. The CDR3 length is 11 residues. The germline V gene has CDR1 SGDLS and CDR2 YYNGEE. V was clipped by 7 bases and J by 8 bases, with 12 bases between them. CDR3 sequence (DNA): TGTGCCAGCGAGGTTGGTGAAGGCTACACCTTC. Amino acids: CASEVGEGYTF.

The rearrangement uses TRBV4-1 and TRBJ1-2, with D unclear. Trimming took off 4 bases at V and 8 bases at J, with 17 bases between the two ends. Germline lookup yields CDR1 MGHRA and CDR2 YSYEKL. The CDR3 is 14 amino acids. CDR3 region: CASSPRHRESGYTF. The CDR3 coding sequence is TGCGCCAGCAGCCCAAGGCACCGGGAGAGCGGCTACACCTTC.

Of note for this clonotype: One end of the junction fails to match germline, which may point to a read error. The rearrangement uses TRBV7-9 and TRBJ1-6, with D possibly matching TRBD1 (6 bases). The V gene's germline CDR1 is SEHNR and CDR2 FQNEAQ (reference sequence). The CDR3 contains 15 residues. The CDR3 DNA reads TGTGCCAGCAGCTTATCACAGGGTGTGGATTCATCCCTCCACTTT. Protein sequence: CASSLSQGVDSSLHF.

Regarding this clonotype: A much bigger clone sits one base away, suggesting this may be a read error. This chain links TRBV12-5 with TRBJ2-1, with TRBD2 identical over 11 bases. The CDR3 sequence is 22 residues long. J was trimmed by 7 bases and V by 4 bases; bases with no gene match: 27. The germline V gene has CDR1 LGHNT and CDR2 FRNRAP. The CDR3 region is CASGSATKDGILAGARLNEQFF. The CDR3 DNA follows: TGTGCTAGTGGTTCGGCCACGAAAGACGGTATACTAGCGGGGGCGAGGTTGAATGAGCAGTTCTTC. Based on the CDR3 plus reference TRBV12-5 and TRBJ2-1, the full variable domain is DARVTQTPRHKVTEMGQEVTMRCQPILGHNTVFWYRQTMMQGLELLAYFRNRAPLDDSGMPKDRFSAEMPDATLATLKIQPSEPRDSAVYFCASGSATKDGILAGARLNEQFFGPGTRLTVL.

This clonotype was recorded at least ten times. The gene calls are TRBV6-5 and TRBJ1-5, with a tentative D call TRBD1 (5 bases). V lost 2 bases, J lost 4 bases, and 9 bases lay in between. This CDR3 spans 14 amino acids. Germline CDR1 MNHEY, CDR2 SVGAGI. The CDR3: CASSYRGLNQPQHF. The CDR3 DNA reads as TGTGCCAGCAGTTACAGGGGCTTAAATCAGCCCCAGCATTTT.

The V and J genes are TRBV6-2 or TRBV6-3 and TRBJ1-6; 8 nucleotides agree with TRBD1. V was pared by 4 bases and J by 8 bases, with 10 bases of the junction left unmatched. Per germline, CDR1 MNHEY and CDR2 SVGEGT. The CDR3 has 16 residues. CDR3 DNA sequence: TGTGCCAGCAGTTTCAGGGGGCTTCGTTTCGATTCACCCCTCCACTTT. It is translated as CASSFRGLRFDSPLHF.

CDR3 nucleotides: TGTGCCAGCAGTTTAGACAGCTACACCCTGAACACTGAAGCTTTCTTT. Amino acids: CASSLDSYTLNTEAFF. The chain couples TRBV12-3 or TRBV12-4 to TRBJ1-1; D call uncertain. The CDR3 has 16 amino acids. V was trimmed by 1 base and J by 0 bases, leaving 12 bases between them.

This clonotype was counted many times. V and J are TRBV7-6 and TRBJ1-2, with 9 bases identical to TRBD1. Germline V gene data show CDR1 as SGHVS and CDR2 as FNYEAQ. This CDR3 spans 17 amino acids. The V segment lost 5 bases and the J segment 3 bases; nucleotides outside the gene matches: 13. The CDR3 coding sequence is TGTGCCAGCAGCCGGGACAGGGCCCAAACCGTGGACTATGGCTACACCTTC. Translated: CASSRDRAQTVDYGYTF. Full variable domain (outside the CDR3, taken from reference TRBV7-6 and TRBJ1-2): GAGVSQSPRYKVTKRGQDVALRCDPISGHVSLYWYRQALGQGPEFLTYFNYEAQQDKSGLPNDRFSAERPEGSISTLTIQRTEQRDSAMYRCASSRDRAQTVDYGYTFGSGTRLTVV.

This rearrangement joins TRBV6-2 or TRBV6-3 to TRBJ2-7; D not resolved. The ends were cut back, 0 bases at V and 7 bases at J, with 22 bases in the middle. The CDR3 spans 17 residues. Germline V gives CDR1 MNHEY, CDR2 SVGEGT. The CDR3 bases are TGTGCCAGCAGTTACTCCCTTGGGGTACTCGATTACGTAGAGCAGTACTTC. The encoded protein is CASSYSLGVLDYVEQYF.